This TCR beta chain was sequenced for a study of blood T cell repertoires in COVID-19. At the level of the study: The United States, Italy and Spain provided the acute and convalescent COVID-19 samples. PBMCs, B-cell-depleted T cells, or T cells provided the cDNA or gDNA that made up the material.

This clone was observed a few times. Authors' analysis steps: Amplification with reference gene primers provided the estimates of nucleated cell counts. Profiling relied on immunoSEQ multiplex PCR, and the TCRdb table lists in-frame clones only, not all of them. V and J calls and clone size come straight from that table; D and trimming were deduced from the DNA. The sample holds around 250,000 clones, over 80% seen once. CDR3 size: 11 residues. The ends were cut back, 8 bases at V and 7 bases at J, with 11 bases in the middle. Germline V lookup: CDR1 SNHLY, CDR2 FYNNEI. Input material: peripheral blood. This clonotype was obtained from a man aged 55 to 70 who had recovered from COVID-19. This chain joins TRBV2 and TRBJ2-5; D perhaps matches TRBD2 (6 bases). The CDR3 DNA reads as TGTGCCAGCGGCTCCGGGGGGACCCAGTACTTC. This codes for CASGSGGTQYF.